Listed below are T cell receptor beta chains from one sample, sequenced in a study of CD8 T cells in ankylosing spondylitis. MiXCR was run by TCRdb on the 5' RACE reads, yielding one entry per CDR3 protein. The sample lists about 700,000 distinct CDR3 sequences, 19% occurring once. Sequenced material: blood, either unsorted or a sorted T cell fraction (not recorded which). The receptors come from a male donor with ankylosing spondylitis. The CDR3 runs from the conserved cysteine through the conserved F or W. D genes are given only for firm matches. Not every row has a clone size; where given, it reads once, few, many or a size class.

CDR3 DNA,CDR3 protein,V gene,J gene,clone size,D gene
TGTGCCAGCAGCCCCGGGGACAGGGCGGGTCAGCCCCAGCATTTT,CASSPGDRAGQPQHF,TRBV2,TRBJ1-5,-,TRBD1
TGTGCCACCCCGACAGGACGGAACGAGCAGTACTTC,CATPTGRNEQYF,TRBV7-9,TRBJ2-7,-,-
TGTGCCAGCAGCCCGGACAGGGATGACACTGAAGCTTTCTTT,CASSPDRDDTEAFF,TRBV5-5,TRBJ1-1,few,TRBD1
TGCAGTGCTCCCTTCTTGACATATGAGCAGTTCTTC,CSAPFLTYEQFF,TRBV20-1,TRBJ2-1,-,-
TGCACTCCAAGCGGGAGCGAAGAGACCCAGTACTTC,CTPSGSEETQYF,TRBV20-1,TRBJ2-5,few,TRBD2
TGCGCCAGCAGCCAGACGTTGGCTGTCACTGAAGCTTTCTTT,CASSQTLAVTEAFF,TRBV4-1,TRBJ1-1,-,-
TGTGCCAGCAGTTTTGGGCTAGCGGGAGGAACTTACGAGCAGTACTTC,CASSFGLAGGTYEQYF,TRBV28,TRBJ2-7,-,TRBD2
TGTGCCAGCAGTTTAGGGAAGGGGTCCCAGCATTTT,CASSLGKGSQHF,TRBV12-3/TRBV12-4,TRBJ1-5,few,-
TGCAGTGCTAGAAACGGGGAGCTGTTTTTT,CSARNGELFF,TRBV20-1,TRBJ2-2,few,-
TGTGCCATCAGTGAGTCGGAGAACACCATATATTTT,CAISESENTIYF,TRBV10-3,TRBJ1-3,-,-
TGTGCCAGCAGCCGACCCCCTAGATCCAGGGGCTCGCTAGGCCTCCCCTACGAGCAGTACTTC,CASSRPPRSRGSLGLPYEQYF,TRBV11-2,TRBJ2-7,-,-
TGTGCCAGCAGTTACAGACAGACAGGATATAATGAAAAACTGTTTTTT,CASSYRQTGYNEKLFF,TRBV12-3/TRBV12-4,TRBJ1-4,few,-
TGTGCCAGCAGCTCTCCGGGACATTCGGACGATACGCAGTATTTT,CASSSPGHSDDTQYF,TRBV7-9,TRBJ2-3,few,-
TGTGCCAGCAGCCCGTTTCAGGGTTTAGACAATGAGCAGTTCTTC,CASSPFQGLDNEQFF,TRBV7-8,TRBJ2-1,few,-
TGCGCCAGCAGCTCCCCCGGGTCGGGACACTACAATGAGCAGTTCTTC,CASSSPGSGHYNEQFF,TRBV5-1,TRBJ2-1,few,-
TGTGCCAGCAGCTACCCGGGGGGCATGAACACTGAAGCTTTCTTT,CASSYPGGMNTEAFF,TRBV7-2,TRBJ1-1,many,-
TGTGCCAGCAGCCAAGAAGTCTTGCTCTCCTACAATGAGCAGTTCTTC,CASSQEVLLSYNEQFF,TRBV3-1,TRBJ2-1,few,-
TGCAGTGCTTATCAGGGGGAAAAACTGTTTTTT,CSAYQGEKLFF,TRBV20-1,TRBJ1-4,-,-
TGCAGTGCTGCCCGAGGGGCCGTTAGCAATCAGCCCCAGCATTTT,CSAARGAVSNQPQHF,TRBV20-1,TRBJ1-5,many,-
TGTGCCAGCAGCACAGCGGGGGCGGGTGGGGAGACCCAGTACTTC,CASSTAGAGGETQYF,TRBV11-2,TRBJ2-5,many,TRBD2
TGTGCCAGCTCACCGTCTTCGACAGGGAACGAGCAGTACTTC,CASSPSSTGNEQYF,TRBV18,TRBJ2-7,once,TRBD1
TGCGCCAGCAGCGGGACAGGGGGAACCTATGGCTACACCTTC,CASSGTGGTYGYTF,TRBV4-1,TRBJ1-2,few,TRBD1
TGTGCCAGCAGTGACCGGGGCTCTGAAAAACTGTTTTTT,CASSDRGSEKLFF,TRBV6-1,TRBJ1-4,-,-
TGTGCCAGCAGTTACCTGGCTAGCGGGAGGGGTGAGCAGTTCTTC,CASSYLASGRGEQFF,TRBV6-2/TRBV6-3,TRBJ2-1,few,TRBD2
TGCAGTGCTTTACTACCGGGGGGCTCCTACGAGCAGTACTTC,CSALLPGGSYEQYF,TRBV20-1,TRBJ2-7,few,TRBD2
TGCAGTGCTAGATTTGGGGGGGGTAGTACCTACAATGAGCAGTTCTTC,CSARFGGGSTYNEQFF,TRBV20-1,TRBJ2-1,few,TRBD2
TGTGCCAGCAGCTTGGCCGTGTCTGTACCCTATGGCTACACCTTC,CASSLAVSVPYGYTF,TRBV5-6,TRBJ1-2,-,-
TGTGCCAGCACCGTGGGGGTCTCGTGGCGCCACGAGCAGTACTTC,CASTVGVSWRHEQYF,TRBV28,TRBJ2-7,-,-
TGTGCCAGCAGTTCTTGGGGGGCTAGCGGGGGGGAGACCCAGTACTTC,CASSSWGASGGETQYF,TRBV12-3/TRBV12-4,TRBJ2-5,few,TRBD2
TGTGCCAGCAGCCAACCGCGCGGGGGGGGGTCGACAGATACGCAGTATTTT,CASSQPRGGGSTDTQYF,TRBV3-1,TRBJ2-3,-,TRBD2
TGTGCCACCGAATCTACAGTTAACACTGAAGCTTTCTTT,CATESTVNTEAFF,TRBV28,TRBJ1-1,few,-
TGTGCCAGCAGTGACAGGGTAGCAGATACGCAGTATTTT,CASSDRVADTQYF,TRBV12-3/TRBV12-4,TRBJ2-3,-,TRBD1
TGTGCCAGCAGCGGCGGGACAGGGGGCGAAGGTCAGCCCCAGCATTTT,CASSGGTGGEGQPQHF,TRBV5-6,TRBJ1-5,-,TRBD1
TGTGCCAGCAGCTTAGGGTGGGACAGGACGAACACTGAAGCTTTCTTT,CASSLGWDRTNTEAFF,TRBV7-8,TRBJ1-1,few,TRBD1
TGCAGTGCCTCCTCCATGGTGTGGAGGACTGTACGCCCCTCCTACAATGAGCAGTTCTTC,CSASSMVWRTVRPSYNEQFF,TRBV20-1,TRBJ2-1,-,-
TGTGCCAGCAGACCCGGGGCTAGCGGGGTTCACAATGAGCAGTTCTTC,CASRPGASGVHNEQFF,TRBV2,TRBJ2-1,few,TRBD2
TGCAGCGTTGAAGATCCTAGACTAGCGGGAAGCAACGAGCAGTACTTC,CSVEDPRLAGSNEQYF,TRBV29-1,TRBJ2-7,few,TRBD2
TGTGCCATCGGTACAGGGGTTCGCAATGAGCAGTTCTTC,CAIGTGVRNEQFF,TRBV10-3,TRBJ2-1,-,TRBD1
TGTGCCAGCAGACGGGGAGGGGCAGTATATGGCTACACCTTC,CASRRGGAVYGYTF,TRBV11-2,TRBJ1-2,many,-
TGCGCCAGCAGCCAAGATCCAGGGGGCAGGACCGGGGAGCTGTTTTTT,CASSQDPGGRTGELFF,TRBV4-1,TRBJ2-2,few,TRBD1
TGCGCCAGCAGCCAACTGGGGTCGAAGTCTCCTGAAGCTTTCTTT,CASSQLGSKSPEAFF,TRBV4-3,TRBJ1-1,few,-
TGTGCCAGCAGCCTAGCGGGGAACGCCTACGAGCAGTACTTC,CASSLAGNAYEQYF,TRBV6-1,TRBJ2-7,few,TRBD2
TGTGCCAGCAGCCCCGGGACAGGGGGATTAAACTATGGCTACACCTTC,CASSPGTGGLNYGYTF,TRBV5-6,TRBJ1-2,few,TRBD1
TGCAGTGCAGCTAGGGGGACAGGGGGCCAAGAGACCCAGTACTTC,CSAARGTGGQETQYF,TRBV20-1,TRBJ2-5,few,TRBD1
TGCGCCAGCAGCTTGGGGGCGGACAAATGGCACACTGAAGCTTTCTTT,CASSLGADKWHTEAFF,TRBV5-1,TRBJ1-1,-,-
TGTGCCAGCAGTTATGGGGGGTCTAACTATGGCTACACCTTC,CASSYGGSNYGYTF,TRBV12-3/TRBV12-4,TRBJ1-2,-,-
TGTGCCAGCAGTTACTCGATCGGGACTAGCTCCGGGGAGCTGTTTTTT,CASSYSIGTSSGELFF,TRBV6-5,TRBJ2-2,-,TRBD2